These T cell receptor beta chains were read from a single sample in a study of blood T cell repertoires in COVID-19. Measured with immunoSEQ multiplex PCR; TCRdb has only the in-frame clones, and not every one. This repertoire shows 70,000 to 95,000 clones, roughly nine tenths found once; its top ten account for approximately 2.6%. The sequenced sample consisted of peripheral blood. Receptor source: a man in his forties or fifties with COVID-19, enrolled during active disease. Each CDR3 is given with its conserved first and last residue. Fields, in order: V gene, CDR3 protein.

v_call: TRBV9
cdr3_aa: CASSVGSGTGGTNEKLFF

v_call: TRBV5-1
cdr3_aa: CASSPQTSSDEQYF

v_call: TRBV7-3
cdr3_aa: CASSLTTGKTGEQFF

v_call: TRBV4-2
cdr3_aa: CASSQGTANNEQFF

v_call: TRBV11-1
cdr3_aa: CASSLRQGRALHF

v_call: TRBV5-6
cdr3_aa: CASSLSGSGNTIYF

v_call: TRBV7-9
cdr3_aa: CASTGNRGKNTGELFF

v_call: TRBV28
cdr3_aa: CASSPGQGQTNTGELFF

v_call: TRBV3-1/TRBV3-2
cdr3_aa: CASSQSSLAKETQYF

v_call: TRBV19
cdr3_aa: CASSKGQGNTEAFF

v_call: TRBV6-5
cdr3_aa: CASKQGRNNQPQHF

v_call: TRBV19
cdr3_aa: CASSIAGGGQPQHF

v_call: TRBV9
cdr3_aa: CASSTSREILGSPLHF

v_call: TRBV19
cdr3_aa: CASRGEDALNYGYTF

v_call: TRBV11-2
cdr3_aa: CASSLEWGLAGANTGELFF

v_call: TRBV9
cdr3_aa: CASSVTTGDDSPLHF

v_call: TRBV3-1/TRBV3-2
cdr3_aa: CASSRGNTEAFF

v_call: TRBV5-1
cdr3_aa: CASSLGMSGGNNEQFF

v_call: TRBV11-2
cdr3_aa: CASSLVVGAGDNTDTQYF

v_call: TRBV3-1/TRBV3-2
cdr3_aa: CASSPGGTVNTEAFF

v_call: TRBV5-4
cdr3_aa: CASSPRPPERGTEAFF

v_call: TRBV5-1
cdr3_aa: CASGLGWGTDTQYF

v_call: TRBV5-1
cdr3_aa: CASSLGNTGVTTNEKLFF

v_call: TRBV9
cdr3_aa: CASSPRAGLPYEQYF

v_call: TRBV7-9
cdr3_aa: CASTENRVLGEAFF

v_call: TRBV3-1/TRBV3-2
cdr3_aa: CASSQHGRVEYNYGYTF

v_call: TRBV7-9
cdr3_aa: CASSFTRGPNEQFF

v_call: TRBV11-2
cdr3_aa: CASSLGRTALSGNTIYF

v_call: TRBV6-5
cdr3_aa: CASSYSHLAANYGYTF

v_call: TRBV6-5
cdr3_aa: CASSYLGTGGGPLHF